One sample yielded the 5 T cell receptor beta chains listed below, sequenced in a study of beta chain features in type 1 diabetes (dated by TCRdb to the late 2010s). Receptor libraries were prepared by the immunoSEQ multiplex PCR assay. The High Capacity cDNA Reverse Transcription Kit was used to reverse transcribe all of the isolated RNA, meaning that expressed TCRB transcripts were what got sequenced. TCRdb carries this immuneACCESS record with in-frame sequences only. Its versions omit some clonotypes, under half of them owing to an unresolved V gene in the studies checked, with the rest unexplained. Present in this sample are 500,000 to 700,000 clones, around 16% of which were seen just once. The ten top clones hold 0.09% to 0.095% of the sample. The sample comprised naive CD4+ T cells from blood. The intended sense of this specimen's cell subset or site label: true naive CD4+ T cells. The receptors derive from a man younger than 35 in good health.

The chain carries TRBV5-1 and TRBJ2-7, with D maybe TRBD1 (6 bases). The germline CDR1 and CDR2 sequences are SGHRS and YFSETQ. With 3 bases removed from V and 2 bases from J, the gap between germline ends came to 12 bases. CDR3 length: 14 amino acids. The CDR3 nucleotides are TGCGCCAGCAGCTCGATGGGGGCAACCTACGAGCAGTACTTC. Translating it yields CASSSMGATYEQYF.

This chain joins TRBV19 and TRBJ1-5; 9 bases align to TRBD1. CDR1 LNHDA and CDR2 SQIVND come from the germline V gene (reference sequence). The junction had 13 bases not matched to a gene; V was cut back by 9 bases and J by 1 base. The CDR3 has 17 amino acids. CDR3 nucleotide sequence: TGTGCCAGCACATGGTTTACAGGGGGCGCGAGCAATCAGCCCCAGCATTTT. Protein: CASTWFTGGASNQPQHF.

A word on this clone: The same CDR3 can be traced to other DNA sequences in this sample. The chain carries TRBV5-1 and TRBJ2-5; no clear D gene. V lost 0 bases, J lost 2 bases, and 8 bases lay in between. This CDR3 is 14 amino acids long. CDR1 is SGHRS, CDR2 YFSETQ, per germline. The CDR3 here is CASSLAGTQETQYF. The CDR3 DNA is TGCGCCAGCAGCTTGGCGGGTACGCAAGAGACCCAGTACTTC.

A few counts support this clone. The rearrangement links TRBV7-6 to TRBJ1-1, with D perhaps matching TRBD1 (6 bases). Germline values: CDR1 SGHVS, CDR2 FNYEAQ. CDR3 length: 14 amino acids. Trimming took 5 bases from V and 7 from J, leaving 17 bases between them. For the CDR3, the DNA is TGTGCCAGCAGCCCGAGGAGGGGGGGACTTGAAGCTTTCTTT. It codes for CASSPRRGGLEAFF.

In its sample, this clone was seen a few times. V usage is TRBV2 and J usage is TRBJ2-3, with D tentatively TRBD1 or TRBD2 (5 bases each). This CDR3 is built from 12 residues. V was trimmed by 6 bases and J by 3 bases, leaving 7 bases between them. CDR1 SNHLY and CDR2 FYNNEI come from the germline V gene. Written as DNA, the CDR3 is TGTGCCAGCAGGGGGACGACAGATACGCAGTATTTT. Amino acid sequence: CASRGTTDTQYF.